Included here is one T cell receptor (beta chain) sequence, with context. This entry comes from a study of T cells in localized non-small cell lung cancer. Produced via immunoSEQ multiplex PCR; TCRdb's table is partial and in-frame only. The table lists fewer than 30,000 clones, 90% of them singletons. CDR3 length: 14 residues. V lost 8 bases, J lost 10 bases, and 9 bases stayed unmatched. In germline, CDR1 is SNHLY, CDR2 FYNNEI. This specimen was peripheral blood, taken before any cancer treatment. The genes are TRBV2 and TRBJ1-6; 9 positions match TRBD1. This sequence was found in a woman aged 35-75 years with stage I lung adenocarcinoma. The CDR3 nucleotides read TGTGCCAGCGAGATACAGGGGGCAAACTCACCCCTCCACTTT. It specifies CASEIQGANSPLHF. Full variable domain (remainder filled in from reference TRBV2 and TRBJ1-6): EPEVTQTPSHQVTQMGQEVILRCVPISNHLYFYWYRQILGQKVEFLVSFYNNEISEKSEIFDDQFSVERPDGSNFTLKIRSTKLEDSAMYFCASEIQGANSPLHFGNGTRLTVT.